The rows below give T cell receptor beta chains drawn from one sample of a study of blood T cell repertoires in COVID-19. TCRdb's copy holds only in-frame clones and misses some; the assay was immunoSEQ multiplex PCR. The table records about 74,000 clones, approximately 82% of them present only once. Sequencing input: peripheral blood. The source is a human donor in a cohort sampled during active COVID-19. CDR3s leave out the opening cysteine and the closing phenylalanine or tryptophan. Clone sizes are given selectively: once, few, many, or a class where the clone is expanded.

>-|16|TRBV10-3
AISESYGGPPLQETQY
>-|13|TRBV3-1/TRBV3-2
ASSQDRVTQETQY
>-|12|TRBV5-1
ASSRGQGSYEQY
>-|12|TRBV5-1
ASSLTGGLETQY
>few|12|TRBV5-1
ASSLGQERGPQH
>-|11|TRBV5-8
ASSSGVGLTYT
>once|12|TRBV11-2
ASSLSSYPYEQY
>-|13|TRBV18
ASSLGQSNTGELF
>-|12|TRBV19
ASSKYLTGYEQY
>once|14|TRBV9
ASSVGASSYNSPLH
>-|18|TRBV19
ASSITLRPGQGNGANVLT
>-|10|TRBV5-4
ASSLADRTYT
>few|12|TRBV29-1
SAQRDRGLDEQY
>-|10|TRBV25-1
ASSKRLGEQF
>-|13|TRBV6-5
ASGTRGQQNEGYT
>-|14|TRBV5-1
ASSFSQGPGTDTQY
>-|13|TRBV4-2
ASRQGAGGHPEQY
>-|15|TRBV9
ASSPSGRGGGGGGYT
>-|10|TRBV29-1
SVEAGDLRAF
>-|12|TRBV11-2
ASSRGQSPYEQY
>-|15|TRBV5-1
ASSPWLRGSHNSPLH
>-|16|TRBV19
ASSISPPGAGGRCEQY
>-|12|TRBV5-1
ASSFEKGAREAF
>-|12|TRBV6-6
ASSRWDNQETQY
>few|11|TRBV27
ASSVTGYYGYT
>-|13|TRBV19
ASSAGGGKNSPLH
>-|12|TRBV15
ATSRDFGPDTQY